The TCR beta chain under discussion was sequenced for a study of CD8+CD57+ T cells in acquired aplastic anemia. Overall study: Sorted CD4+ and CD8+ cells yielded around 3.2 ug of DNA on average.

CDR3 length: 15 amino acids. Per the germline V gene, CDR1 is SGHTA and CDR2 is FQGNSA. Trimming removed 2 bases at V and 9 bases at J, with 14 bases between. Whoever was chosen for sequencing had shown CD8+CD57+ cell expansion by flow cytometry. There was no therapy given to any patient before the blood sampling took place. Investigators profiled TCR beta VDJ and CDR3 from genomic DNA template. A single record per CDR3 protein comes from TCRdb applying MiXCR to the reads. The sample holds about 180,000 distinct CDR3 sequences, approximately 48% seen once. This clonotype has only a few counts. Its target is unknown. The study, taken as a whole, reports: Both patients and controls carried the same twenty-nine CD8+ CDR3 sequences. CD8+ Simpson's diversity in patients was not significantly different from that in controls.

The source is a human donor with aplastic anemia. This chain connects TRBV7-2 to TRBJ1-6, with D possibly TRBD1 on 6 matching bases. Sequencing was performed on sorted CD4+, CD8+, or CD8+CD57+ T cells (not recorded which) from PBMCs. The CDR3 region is CASSLNPTGSSPLHF. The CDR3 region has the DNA TGTGCCAGCAGCTTAAACCCCACAGGGTCTTCACCCCTCCACTTT.